These 28 T cell receptor beta chains came from one sample sequenced in a study of shared clonotypes between healthy human individuals. Clones were read by immunoSEQ multiplex PCR, and TCRdb kept only the in-frame ones, dropping some. The sample comprises roughly 2,500,000 clones, more than 85% of which are singletons, and roughly 0.39% rests with the top ten. Source material: naive CD4+ T cells from PBMCs. The subset: CD45RA+ positively selected. These receptor sequences come from a man aged 18 to 29 in good health. Some clones in this sample may be carry-over from other donors' samples.

The chain carries TRBV7-9 and TRBJ2-1, with 9 positions matching TRBD2. V shed 1 base and J 5 bases; nucleotides not matched to a gene: 6. Germline V gene sequence: CDR1 SEHNR, CDR2 FQNEAQ (reference sequence). This CDR3 is built from 16 residues. The CDR3 reads CASSLDLTSGHNEQFF. CDR3 sequence (DNA): TGTGCCAGCAGCTTAGATCTGACTAGCGGACACAATGAGCAGTTCTTC. Drawing the rest from reference TRBV7-9 and TRBJ2-1, the complete variable domain is DTGVSQNPRHKITKRGQNVTFRCDPISEHNRLYWYRQTLGQGPEFLTYFQNEAQLEKSRLLSDRFSAERPKGSFSTLEIQRTEQGDSAMYLCASSLDLTSGHNEQFFGPGTRLTVL.

This clone was seen a few times. This CDR3 is also generated by other DNA sequences in the sample. CDR3 coding DNA: TGCGCCAGCAGGAACACCGGGGAGCTGTTTTTT. Its translation: CASRNTGELFF. The V call is TRBV5-1, the J call TRBJ2-2, with D hard to call. The germline V gene has CDR1 SGHRS and CDR2 YFSETQ. The germline V and J ends were trimmed by 5 bases and 1 base, with 0 bases remaining between them. This CDR3 is 11 amino acids long.

This chain joins TRBV5-1 and TRBJ2-5; unclear D gene. Near its end, the DNA agrees better with TRBJ2-7, so the J call may be wrong. This CDR3 contains 14 residues. Germline CDR1 is SGHRS and CDR2 is YFSETQ. The CDR3 spells CASSLTVSSYEQYF. The CDR3 bases are TGCGCCAGCAGCTTAACGGTCAGCTCCTACGAGCAGTACTTC.

The chain links TRBV5-8 to TRBJ1-3; D gene uncertain. The V gene's germline CDR1 is SGHTS and CDR2 YDEGEE. Trimming cost V 5 bases and J 2 bases, with 11 bases left between them. CDR3 length equals 14 residues. CDR3 protein: CASRASGAGNTIYF. The CDR3 DNA reads as TGTGCCAGCAGAGCTTCCGGGGCTGGAAACACCATATATTTT.

J is TRBJ2-2 and V is TRBV5-1, with 10 bases identical to TRBD2. The J segment lost 4 bases and the V segment lost 0 bases, leaving 6 bases of the junction unmatched. Germline CDR1 SGHRS, CDR2 YFSETQ. The CDR3 loop spans 17 amino acids. The CDR3: CASSLVASGSGTGELFF. The DNA of the CDR3 is TGCGCCAGCAGCTTGGTGGCTAGCGGGAGTGGCACCGGGGAGCTGTTTTTT.

This chain joins TRBV9 and TRBJ1-1, with unresolved D. Trimming cost V 4 bases and J 1 base, with 11 bases left between them. The CDR3 totals 14 residues. In germline, CDR1 is SGDLS, CDR2 YYNGEE. DNA for the CDR3: TGTGCCAGCAGCCCATCCCGGGGGAACACTGAAGCTTTCTTT. Amino acids: CASSPSRGNTEAFF.

The chain joins TRBV5-8 to TRBJ1-1; 9 nucleotides match TRBD1. The germline gives CDR1 SGHTS, CDR2 YDEGEE. The V segment lost 0 bases and the J segment 5 bases; nucleotides outside the gene matches: 11. The length of the CDR3 is 17 residues. The CDR3 sequence is CASSLGRQTGGSTEAFF. The DNA for the CDR3 is TGTGCCAGCAGCTTGGGAAGGCAGACAGGGGGAAGTACTGAAGCTTTCTTT.

This chain links TRBV7-3 with TRBJ1-2, with D perhaps TRBD1 (5 bases). From germline, CDR1 is SGHTA and CDR2 FQGTGA. This CDR3 is built from 12 residues. Trimming cost V 4 bases and J 4 bases, with 7 bases left between them. The CDR3 reads CASSYDSYGYTF. The CDR3 DNA is TGTGCCAGCAGCTACGACAGCTATGGCTACACCTTC.

V usage is TRBV19 and J usage is TRBJ1-1, with 10 positions matching TRBD1. The CDR3 loop spans 15 amino acids. V shed 1 base, J shed 6 bases, and the junction held 5 bases outside the gene matches. CDR1 is LNHDA and CDR2 is SQIVND in the germline V gene (reference sequence). CDR3 bases: TGTGCCAGTAGTATAGTCGGACAGGGGGGTGCTGAAGCTTTCTTT. The encoded protein is CASSIVGQGGAEAFF.

This clone was recorded only once. V gene TRBV7-2 combines with J gene TRBJ1-2, with D perhaps TRBD1 (5 bases). Germline values: CDR1 SGHTA, CDR2 FQGNSA. Trimming stripped 1 base from V and 1 base from J, with 13 bases between. CDR3 size: 16 residues. DNA for the CDR3: TGTGCCAGCAGCTTAGGGTCCGGACAAGTTAACTATGGCTACACCTTC. Protein product: CASSLGSGQVNYGYTF.

V and J are TRBV5-1 and TRBJ2-5; D remains ambiguous. The CDR3 consists of 13 residues. The V gene's germline CDR1 is SGHRS and CDR2 YFSETQ. V was pared by 4 bases and J by 1 base, with 8 bases between. The CDR3 loop reads CASSVGFQETQYF. The CDR3 DNA sequence: TGCGCCAGCAGCGTTGGCTTCCAAGAGACCCAGTACTTC.

V and J are TRBV7-6 and TRBJ2-5; D tentatively reads TRBD1 or TRBD2 (5 bases each). Germline V gene data show CDR1 as SGHVS and CDR2 as FNYEAQ. The CDR3 sequence is 13 residues long. The ends were cut back, 5 bases at V and 5 bases at J, with 12 bases in the middle. The CDR3 coding sequence is TGTGCCAGCAGCCCGGGTTGGGGGGAGACCCAGTACTTC. Protein product: CASSPGWGETQYF.

This clone was detected once. The rearrangement joins TRBV28 to TRBJ1-6, with a weak D call TRBD1 (5 bases). CDR3 length equals 13 residues. Germline V gene sequence: CDR1 MDHEN, CDR2 SYDVKM. V was trimmed by 6 bases and J by 8 bases, leaving 11 bases between them. The CDR3 spells CASRSFRDSPLHF. The CDR3 DNA reads as TGTGCCAGCAGGTCGTTCAGGGATTCACCCCTCCACTTT.

The chain carries TRBV10-2 and TRBJ2-3, with 13 bases that match TRBD2. Trimming at V came to 4 bases and at J to 8 bases, leaving 3 bases not matched to a gene. The CDR3 length is 14 residues. Germline lookup yields CDR1 WSHSY and CDR2 SAAADI. CDR3 region: CASSVLAGGGTQYF. CDR3 sequence (DNA): TGCGCCAGCAGTGTACTAGCGGGAGGGGGTACGCAGTATTTT.

The gene calls are TRBV6-6 and TRBJ1-4; 8 nucleotides line up with TRBD1. CDR1 is MNHNY, CDR2 SVGAGI, per germline (reference sequence). V trimming: 6 bases; J trimming: 4 bases; junction bases outside the gene matches: 4. The CDR3 has 14 residues. The CDR3 protein is CASRSTGGNEKLFF. DNA of the CDR3: TGTGCCAGCAGGTCCACAGGGGGTAATGAAAAACTGTTTTTT.

There are a few counts of this clone. V usage is TRBV28 and J usage is TRBJ1-2; D remains unclear. The CDR3 has 14 residues. Looked up from germline, CDR1 is MDHEN and CDR2 is SYDVKM. The V gene lost 8 bases and the J gene lost 5 bases, with 18 bases spanning the gap. The CDR3 sequence: CASHLKGFGYGYTF. In DNA form, the CDR3 reads TGTGCCAGCCATCTCAAAGGGTTCGGGTATGGCTACACCTTC.

This clone is a singleton in its sample. The chain links TRBV4-2 to TRBJ2-7; possibly TRBD2 for D (6 bases). This CDR3 region has 16 residues. In germline, CDR1 is LGHNA, CDR2 YNFKEQ. The ends were cut back, 4 bases at V and 2 bases at J, with 18 bases in the middle. CDR3 amino acids: CASSRRAGRVTYEQYF. The DNA of the CDR3 is TGTGCCAGCAGCCGGCGCGCGGGGCGGGTGACCTACGAGCAGTACTTC.

The chain combines TRBV12-5 with TRBJ1-2, with TRBD1 identical over 7 bases. This CDR3 comprises 14 residues. V gave up 4 bases and J gave up 7 bases; unmatched junction bases: 9. Per germline, CDR1 LGHNT and CDR2 FRNRAP. For the CDR3, the DNA is TGTGCTAGTGGTTCCGCCGGGACAGATCGTGGCTACACCTTC. Translating gives CASGSAGTDRGYTF.

The chain recombines TRBV2 with TRBJ2-7; D is unresolved. Germline V gives CDR1 SNHLY, CDR2 FYNNEI. Deletions cut 5 bases from V and 2 bases from J, with 7 bases between. The CDR3 totals 12 residues. The CDR3 DNA reads as TGTGCCAGCAGTCGAAGCCCCTACGAGCAGTACTTC. It yields the protein CASSRSPYEQYF.

The rearrangement links TRBV6-1 to TRBJ2-4; D unclear. From germline, CDR1 is MNHNS and CDR2 SASEGT. The CDR3 contains 15 residues. V was shortened by 3 bases and J by 0 bases, with 9 bases between the two germline ends. CDR3 sequence: CASSDQSLAKNIQYF. CDR3 nucleotides: TGTGCCAGCAGTGACCAGTCACTAGCCAAAAACATTCAGTACTTC.

V gene TRBV28 combines with J gene TRBJ2-2; 9 bases agree with TRBD2. CDR1 MDHEN and CDR2 SYDVKM come from the germline V gene. The V and J ends lost 3 bases and 6 bases, in that order; junction bases with no gene match: 2. The CDR3 has 14 amino acids. CDR3 nucleotide sequence: TGTGCCAGCAGTTTTAGCGGGAGTGCCGGGGAGCTGTTTTTT. Protein sequence: CASSFSGSAGELFF.

DNA of the CDR3: TGTGCCAGCAGTTTGGGGAGCGGGAGCATGACCGGGGAGCTGTTTTTT. Translated, it gives CASSLGSGSMTGELFF. The chain employs TRBV6-5 and TRBJ2-2; 8 bases map to TRBD2. The CDR3 extends over 16 amino acids. J gave up 5 bases and V 4 bases, and 9 bases lay outside the gene matches. Looked up from germline, CDR1 is MNHEY and CDR2 is SVGAGI.

V usage is TRBV19 and J usage is TRBJ2-7; 7 bases map to TRBD2. V was pared by 4 bases and J by 3 bases, with 18 bases of the junction left unmatched. The CDR3 spans 18 residues. Germline V lookup: CDR1 LNHDA, CDR2 SQIVND (reference sequence). The CDR3 here is CASSSQERRAGSYYEQYF. In DNA, the CDR3 is TGTGCCAGTAGTAGTCAAGAGAGGCGAGCGGGGTCCTACTACGAGCAGTACTTC.

The V call is TRBV5-1, the J call TRBJ1-2; unclear D gene. The CDR3 contains 16 residues. Per germline, CDR1 SGHRS and CDR2 YFSETQ. V lost 0 bases to trimming and J lost 4 bases, with 16 bases between them. As DNA, the CDR3 is TGCGCCAGCAGCTTGGCCCCAGCGAGTGGTTCCTATGGCTACACCTTC. The encoded protein is CASSLAPASGSYGYTF.

This chain links TRBV5-6 with TRBJ2-7; 8 nucleotides agree with TRBD1. Per the germline V gene, CDR1 is SGHDT and CDR2 is YYEEEE. V trimming: 5 bases; J trimming: 2 bases; junction bases outside the gene matches: 6. The CDR3 extends over 14 amino acids. In DNA form, the CDR3 reads TGTGCCAGCAGGCGGACAGGGCTCGCCTACGAGCAGTACTTC. The encoded protein is CASRRTGLAYEQYF.

The gene calls are TRBV9 and TRBJ2-3; TRBD2 agrees at 14 bases. CDR3 length: 16 residues. The junction had 8 bases not matched to a gene; V was cut back by 3 bases and J by 8 bases. Germline V gene lookup returns CDR1 SGDLS and CDR2 YYNGEE. The CDR3 DNA follows: TGTGCCAGCAGCGGGGGGACTAGCGGGAGTTTTGGTACGCAGTATTTT. This translates into CASSGGTSGSFGTQYF.

V usage is TRBV11-3 and J usage is TRBJ2-5, with 9 bases that match TRBD2. The CDR3 runs to 16 residues. Germline V gene sequence: CDR1 SGHNT, CDR2 YENEEA. With V trimmed by 1 base and J by 5 bases, 8 bases remained unmatched. The CDR3 protein is CASSLGTAGGGETQYF. The CDR3 region has the DNA TGTGCCAGCAGCTTAGGGACAGCGGGAGGCGGCGAGACCCAGTACTTC.

V is TRBV11-2 and J is TRBJ2-3, with 7 bases that match TRBD1. The CDR3 consists of 13 residues. The trim removed 6 bases at V and 5 bases at J, leaving 5 bases unmatched. CDR1 and CDR2 (germline): SGHAT, FQNNGV. The DNA of the CDR3 is TGTGCCAGCAGGCCTTCAGGGGGAGATACGCAGTATTTT. Protein sequence: CASRPSGGDTQYF.